One T cell receptor beta chain is described in this entry. Its cognate antigen is unknown. Despite likely unrecorded immune exposures, the donors were nominally healthy at the time of sampling. The sample belongs to a study of cytomegalovirus exposure and HLA in healthy donors. Study-wide findings and caveats: In a later analysis, parvovirus B19, influenza, CMV and Epstein-Barr virus appeared linked to several top co-occurrence clusters. The Asian-associated ancestry cluster reportedly had fewer N-insertions than the roughly 670-donor mean in a later analysis. Being productive about 87% or about 30% of the time was typical of most TCR beta V segments in an earlier analysis.

Germline V gene data show CDR1 as SGHAT and CDR2 as FQNNGV. Trimming took off 3 bases at V and 2 bases at J, with 11 bases between the two ends. The CDR3 is 14 amino acids. Use of 60 Vbeta and 13 Jbeta primers characterized the PCR. Using immunoSEQ multiplex PCR, the repertoire was profiled, and TCRdb retains in-frame clones only, with some absent. In total, the table holds 100,000 to 150,000 clones. Sequencing was carried out using PBMCs. The sequence came from a man aged 18 to 29 in good health and CMV-seronegative. J is TRBJ2-7 and V is TRBV11-2, with D possibly being TRBD2 (6 bases). DNA for the CDR3: TGTGCCAGCAGCTTGAGGAGGGACGCCTACGAGCAGTACTTC. This codes for CASSLRRDAYEQYF.